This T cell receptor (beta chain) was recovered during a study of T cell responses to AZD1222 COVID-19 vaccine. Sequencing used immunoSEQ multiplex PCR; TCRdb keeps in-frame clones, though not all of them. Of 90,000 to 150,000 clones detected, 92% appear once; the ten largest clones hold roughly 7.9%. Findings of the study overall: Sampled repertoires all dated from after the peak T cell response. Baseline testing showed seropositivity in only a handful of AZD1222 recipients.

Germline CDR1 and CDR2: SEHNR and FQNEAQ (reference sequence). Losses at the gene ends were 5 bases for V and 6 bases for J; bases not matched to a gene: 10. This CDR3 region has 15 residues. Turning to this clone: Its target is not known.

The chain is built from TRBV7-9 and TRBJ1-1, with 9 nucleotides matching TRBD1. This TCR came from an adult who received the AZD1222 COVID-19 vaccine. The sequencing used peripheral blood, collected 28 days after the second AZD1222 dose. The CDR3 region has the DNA TGTGCCAGCAGCCCCCCCCGGACAGGGGATCCTGAAGCTTTCTTT. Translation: CASSPPRTGDPEAFF.